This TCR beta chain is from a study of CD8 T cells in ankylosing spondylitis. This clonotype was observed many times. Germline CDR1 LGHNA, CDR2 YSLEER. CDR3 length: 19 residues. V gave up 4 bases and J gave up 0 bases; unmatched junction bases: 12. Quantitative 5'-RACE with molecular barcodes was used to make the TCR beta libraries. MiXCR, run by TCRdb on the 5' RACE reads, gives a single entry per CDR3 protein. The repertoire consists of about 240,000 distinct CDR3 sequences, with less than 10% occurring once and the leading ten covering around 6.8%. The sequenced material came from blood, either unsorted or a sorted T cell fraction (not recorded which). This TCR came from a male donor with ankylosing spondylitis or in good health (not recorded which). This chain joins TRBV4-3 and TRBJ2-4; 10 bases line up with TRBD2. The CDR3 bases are TGCGCCAGCAGCCCCTCGGCGACTAGCGGGTCCTTAGCCAAAAACATTCAGTACTTC. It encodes CASSPSATSGSLAKNIQYF.